Listed below are T cell receptor beta chains from one sample, sequenced in a study of radiation and T cells in renal cell carcinoma. Clones were read by immunoSEQ multiplex PCR, and TCRdb kept only the in-frame ones, dropping some. The data contain 20,000 to 30,000 clones, 58% of them singletons. This sample comprised tumor tissue, obtained from a patient whose treatment was nephrectomy without radiotherapy. Receptors originate from a man aged 40-49 years with renal cell carcinoma. CDR3s include the opening cysteine and the closing phenylalanine or tryptophan. Each record gives: V gene, J gene, D gene, clone size, CDR3 protein, CDR3 DNA. D genes are given only for firm matches. Only part of the rows carry a size: once, few, many, or a class if the clone is expanded.

v_gene: TRBV2
j_gene: TRBJ1-5
d_gene: .
abundance: few
CDR3aa: CASTLLQGQPQHF
CDR3nt: TGTGCCAGCACCCTGCTACAGGGTCAGCCCCAGCATTTT

v_gene: TRBV28
j_gene: TRBJ1-3
d_gene: TRBD1
abundance: .
CDR3aa: CASGPQGASGNTIYF
CDR3nt: TGTGCCAGCGGACCACAGGGGGCATCTGGAAACACCATATATTTT

v_gene: TRBV20-1
j_gene: TRBJ2-1
d_gene: .
abundance: .
CDR3aa: CSASLNEQFF
CDR3nt: TGCAGTGCGAGCTTGAATGAGCAGTTCTTC

v_gene: TRBV5-1
j_gene: TRBJ1-2
d_gene: .
abundance: few
CDR3aa: CASSLSGAGGYTF
CDR3nt: TGCGCCAGCAGCTTATCAGGGGCTGGTGGCTACACCTTC

v_gene: TRBV27
j_gene: TRBJ1-6
d_gene: .
abundance: few
CDR3aa: CASRLKNNSPLHF
CDR3nt: TGTGCCAGCAGATTAAAAAATAATTCACCCCTCCACTTT

v_gene: TRBV11-3
j_gene: TRBJ1-3
d_gene: .
abundance: .
CDR3aa: CASSYQSGNTIYF
CDR3nt: TGTGCCAGCAGCTACCAATCTGGAAACACCATATATTTT

v_gene: TRBV10-3
j_gene: TRBJ1-3
d_gene: TRBD1
abundance: .
CDR3aa: CATGTGGNTIYF
CDR3nt: TGTGCCACCGGGACAGGTGGAAACACCATATATTTT

v_gene: TRBV5-1
j_gene: TRBJ2-6
d_gene: .
abundance: .
CDR3aa: CASSPPVTGANVLTF
CDR3nt: TGCGCCAGCAGCCCCCCGGTCACTGGGGCCAACGTCCTGACTTTC

v_gene: TRBV7-3
j_gene: TRBJ1-2
d_gene: .
abundance: .
CDR3aa: CASSMTGGDGYTF
CDR3nt: TGTGCCAGCAGTATGACAGGTGGGGATGGCTACACCTTC

v_gene: TRBV6-5
j_gene: TRBJ1-2
d_gene: TRBD1
abundance: .
CDR3aa: CASSRGQNYGYTF
CDR3nt: TGTGCCAGCAGTAGGGGACAGAACTATGGCTACACCTTC

v_gene: TRBV5-6
j_gene: TRBJ1-2
d_gene: .
abundance: once
CDR3aa: CASSYFTLRDYGYTF
CDR3nt: TGTGCCAGCAGCTACTTCACGCTGAGGGACTATGGCTACACCTTC

v_gene: TRBV6-4
j_gene: TRBJ2-1
d_gene: TRBD2
abundance: .
CDR3aa: CASSARRGGGAGGEQFF
CDR3nt: TGTGCCAGCAGCGCCAGGCGAGGCGGGGGGGCCGGTGGTGAGCAGTTCTTC

v_gene: TRBV7-9
j_gene: TRBJ1-5
d_gene: .
abundance: .
CDR3aa: CASSLDQEFNQPQHF
CDR3nt: TGTGCCAGCAGCTTAGATCAGGAATTCAATCAGCCCCAGCATTTT

v_gene: TRBV15
j_gene: TRBJ1-2
d_gene: .
abundance: few
CDR3aa: CATSRELDSAYGYTF
CDR3nt: TGTGCCACCAGCAGAGAGCTGGACAGCGCCTATGGCTACACCTTC

v_gene: TRBV4-2
j_gene: TRBJ2-5
d_gene: TRBD2
abundance: .
CDR3aa: CASSQSGLAGDETQYF
CDR3nt: TGTGCCAGCAGCCAATCTGGACTAGCGGGGGATGAGACCCAGTACTTC

v_gene: TRBV7-3
j_gene: TRBJ2-3
d_gene: .
abundance: .
CDR3aa: CASSPPNSDTQYF
CDR3nt: TGTGCCAGCAGCCCTCCGAACTCTGATACGCAGTATTTT

v_gene: TRBV11-3
j_gene: TRBJ2-1
d_gene: .
abundance: medium-sized
CDR3aa: CASSSRGKAVDEQFF
CDR3nt: TGTGCCAGCAGCTCCCGGGGGAAGGCGGTGGATGAGCAGTTCTTC

v_gene: TRBV4-2
j_gene: TRBJ2-6
d_gene: TRBD1
abundance: few
CDR3aa: CASSRDRGFGANVLTF
CDR3nt: TGTGCCAGCAGCCGGGACAGGGGGTTTGGGGCCAACGTCCTGACTTTC

v_gene: TRBV6-6
j_gene: TRBJ2-6
d_gene: TRBD1
abundance: medium-sized
CDR3aa: CATVTTGGPGANVLTF
CDR3nt: TGTGCCACCGTTACGACAGGGGGCCCTGGGGCCAACGTCCTGACTTTC

v_gene: TRBV19
j_gene: TRBJ1-6
d_gene: TRBD1
abundance: few
CDR3aa: CASRAGGSASPLHF
CDR3nt: TGTGCCAGTAGGGCAGGGGGATCGGCTTCACCCCTCCACTTT

v_gene: TRBV7-9
j_gene: TRBJ2-2
d_gene: .
abundance: .
CDR3aa: CASSLARPNTGELFF
CDR3nt: TGTGCCAGCAGCTTAGCGCGGCCGAACACCGGGGAGCTGTTTTTT

v_gene: TRBV19
j_gene: TRBJ1-1
d_gene: .
abundance: few
CDR3aa: CASRDTDTEAFF
CDR3nt: TGTGCCAGCAGGGACACCGACACTGAAGCTTTCTTT

v_gene: TRBV7-2
j_gene: TRBJ2-3
d_gene: .
abundance: .
CDR3aa: CASSPRRGRGFTDTQYF
CDR3nt: TGTGCCAGCAGCCCGCGAAGGGGGCGGGGGTTCACAGATACGCAGTATTTT

v_gene: TRBV29-1
j_gene: TRBJ2-7
d_gene: .
abundance: .
CDR3aa: CSVEPRHGEQYF
CDR3nt: TGCAGCGTTGAACCCCGGCACGGAGAGCAGTACTTC

v_gene: TRBV9
j_gene: TRBJ1-1
d_gene: TRBD1
abundance: .
CDR3aa: CASSVGWDSGTEAFF
CDR3nt: TGTGCCAGCAGCGTAGGATGGGACAGTGGGACTGAAGCTTTCTTT

v_gene: TRBV19
j_gene: TRBJ1-4
d_gene: .
abundance: few
CDR3aa: CASSMGATNEKLFF
CDR3nt: TGTGCCAGTAGTATGGGGGCAACTAATGAAAAACTGTTTTTT

v_gene: TRBV30
j_gene: TRBJ2-1
d_gene: .
abundance: .
CDR3aa: CAWSVGYNEQFF
CDR3nt: TGTGCCTGGAGCGTGGGTTACAATGAGCAGTTCTTC

v_gene: TRBV7-2
j_gene: TRBJ2-5
d_gene: TRBD1
abundance: .
CDR3aa: CASSLQGLGETQYF
CDR3nt: TGTGCCAGCAGCCTACAGGGGTTAGGAGAGACCCAGTACTTC

v_gene: TRBV28
j_gene: TRBJ1-2
d_gene: .
abundance: .
CDR3aa: CASSRGTGRVGGYTF
CDR3nt: TGTGCCAGCTCACGCGGAACAGGGAGAGTGGGTGGCTACACCTTC

v_gene: TRBV9
j_gene: TRBJ1-5
d_gene: .
abundance: .
CDR3aa: CASSVGGGWSNQPQHF
CDR3nt: TGTGCCAGCAGCGTAGGAGGGGGTTGGTCCAATCAGCCCCAGCATTTT

v_gene: TRBV10-3
j_gene: TRBJ2-5
d_gene: .
abundance: .
CDR3aa: CAISAVGSGETQYF
CDR3nt: TGTGCCATCAGCGCCGTAGGGTCGGGGGAGACCCAGTACTTC

v_gene: TRBV18
j_gene: TRBJ1-1
d_gene: .
abundance: once
CDR3aa: CASTPGLNTEAFF
CDR3nt: TGTGCCAGCACCCCGGGCCTGAACACTGAAGCTTTCTTT

v_gene: TRBV5-1
j_gene: TRBJ2-3
d_gene: .
abundance: few
CDR3aa: CASSLGGTDTQYF
CDR3nt: TGCGCCAGCAGCTTGGGGGGCACAGATACGCAGTATTTT

v_gene: TRBV29-1
j_gene: TRBJ2-2
d_gene: .
abundance: .
CDR3aa: CSGNRDTGELFF
CDR3nt: TGCAGCGGTAATAGGGACACCGGGGAGCTGTTTTTT

v_gene: TRBV6-1
j_gene: TRBJ2-7
d_gene: .
abundance: .
CDR3aa: CASSPGDYEQYF
CDR3nt: TGTGCCAGCTCGCCGGGGGATTACGAGCAGTACTTC

v_gene: TRBV7-8
j_gene: TRBJ2-3
d_gene: TRBD1
abundance: .
CDR3aa: CASRRDRGPTDTQYF
CDR3nt: TGTGCCAGCAGGCGCGACAGGGGGCCCACAGATACGCAGTATTTT

v_gene: TRBV7-9
j_gene: TRBJ1-1
d_gene: .
abundance: .
CDR3aa: CASSSLGPTEAFF
CDR3nt: TGTGCCAGCAGCTCCCTCGGGCCTACAGAAGCTTTCTTT

v_gene: TRBV18
j_gene: TRBJ1-1
d_gene: .
abundance: few
CDR3aa: CASSPGQGPTEAFF
CDR3nt: TGTGCCAGCTCACCGGGTCAGGGGCCGACTGAAGCTTTCTTT

v_gene: TRBV7-9
j_gene: TRBJ2-7
d_gene: .
abundance: few
CDR3aa: CASSPRVLEQYF
CDR3nt: TGTGCCAGCAGCCCCCGAGTTCTCGAGCAGTACTTC

v_gene: TRBV7-8
j_gene: TRBJ1-4
d_gene: .
abundance: few
CDR3aa: CASSLGQGDEKLFF
CDR3nt: TGTGCCAGCAGCTTAGGGCAGGGAGACGAAAAACTGTTTTTT

v_gene: TRBV9
j_gene: TRBJ2-3
d_gene: .
abundance: once
CDR3aa: CASSNTNRESDTQYF
CDR3nt: TGTGCCAGCAGCAATACAAACAGGGAATCAGATACGCAGTATTTT

v_gene: TRBV2
j_gene: TRBJ1-6
d_gene: .
abundance: .
CDR3aa: CASSEASRAVALHF
CDR3nt: TGTGCCAGCAGTGAGGCCAGCCGGGCTGTGGCCCTCCACTTT

v_gene: TRBV13
j_gene: TRBJ2-7
d_gene: TRBD2
abundance: .
CDR3aa: CASSQGTSGRGEQYF
CDR3nt: TGTGCCAGCAGCCAAGGGACTAGCGGGAGGGGCGAGCAGTACTTC

v_gene: TRBV7-9
j_gene: TRBJ2-7
d_gene: .
abundance: .
CDR3aa: CASSLAGNYEQYF
CDR3nt: TGTGCCAGCAGCTTAGCGGGGAACTACGAGCAGTACTTC

v_gene: TRBV10-2
j_gene: TRBJ2-3
d_gene: .
abundance: few
CDR3aa: CASSESGRDTQYF
CDR3nt: TGCGCCAGCAGTGAGTCGGGGCGAGATACGCAGTATTTT

v_gene: TRBV4-3
j_gene: TRBJ2-3
d_gene: .
abundance: few
CDR3aa: CASSQETANTDTQYF
CDR3nt: TGCGCCAGCAGCCAAGAGACAGCTAACACAGATACGCAGTATTTT

v_gene: TRBV5-1
j_gene: TRBJ2-6
d_gene: .
abundance: .
CDR3aa: CASSVMKPGANVLTF
CDR3nt: TGCGCCAGCAGCGTCATGAAACCTGGGGCCAACGTCCTGACTTTC

v_gene: TRBV9
j_gene: TRBJ1-2
d_gene: TRBD1
abundance: .
CDR3aa: CASSVTWTGGRGYTF
CDR3nt: TGTGCCAGCAGCGTAACCTGGACAGGGGGCCGTGGCTACACCTTC

v_gene: TRBV5-1
j_gene: TRBJ2-3
d_gene: .
abundance: .
CDR3aa: CASSLGRTDTQYF
CDR3nt: TGCGCCAGCAGCCTGGGCCGCACAGATACGCAGTATTTT

v_gene: TRBV5-1
j_gene: TRBJ2-5
d_gene: TRBD1
abundance: .
CDR3aa: CASSTDREYEETQYF
CDR3nt: TGCGCCAGCAGCACGGACAGGGAGTACGAGGAGACCCAGTACTTC

v_gene: TRBV7-2
j_gene: TRBJ1-4
d_gene: TRBD1
abundance: .
CDR3aa: CASSPGQAGEKLFF
CDR3nt: TGTGCCAGCAGCCCGGGACAGGCTGGTGAAAAACTGTTTTTT

v_gene: TRBV29-1
j_gene: TRBJ2-7
d_gene: TRBD1
abundance: .
CDR3aa: CSVSGTGFNEQYF
CDR3nt: TGCAGCGTTTCTGGGACAGGGTTCAACGAACAGTACTTC

v_gene: TRBV11-2
j_gene: TRBJ2-7
d_gene: .
abundance: .
CDR3aa: CASSLNPPSAEQYF
CDR3nt: TGTGCCAGCAGCTTGAACCCACCTAGCGCCGAGCAGTACTTC